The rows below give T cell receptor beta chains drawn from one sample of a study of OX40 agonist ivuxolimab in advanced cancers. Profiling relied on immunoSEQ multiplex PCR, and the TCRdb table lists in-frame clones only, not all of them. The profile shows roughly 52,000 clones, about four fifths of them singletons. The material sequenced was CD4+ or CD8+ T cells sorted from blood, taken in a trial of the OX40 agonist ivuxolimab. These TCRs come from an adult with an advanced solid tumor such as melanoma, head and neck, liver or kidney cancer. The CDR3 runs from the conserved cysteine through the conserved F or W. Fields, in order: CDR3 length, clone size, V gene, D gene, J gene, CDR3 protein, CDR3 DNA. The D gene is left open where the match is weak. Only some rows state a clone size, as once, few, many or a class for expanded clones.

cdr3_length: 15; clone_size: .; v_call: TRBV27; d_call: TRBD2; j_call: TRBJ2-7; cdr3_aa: CASRLTTGTSMAQYF; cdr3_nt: TGTGCCAGCAGGCTCACTACCGGGACTAGCATGGCGCAGTACTTC
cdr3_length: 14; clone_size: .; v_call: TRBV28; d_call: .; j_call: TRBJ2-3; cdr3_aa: CASSLISGTDTQYF; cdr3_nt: TGTGCCAGCAGTTTAATCTCGGGCACAGATACGCAGTATTTT
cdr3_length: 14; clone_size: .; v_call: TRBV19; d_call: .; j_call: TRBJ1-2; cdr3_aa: CASLGRDPPYGYTF; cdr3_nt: TGTGCCAGTCTGGGCAGGGACCCACCTTATGGCTACACCTTC
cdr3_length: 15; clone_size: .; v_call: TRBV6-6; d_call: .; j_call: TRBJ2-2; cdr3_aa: CASSYPFSIAGELFF; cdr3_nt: TGTGCCAGCAGTTACCCTTTTAGTATCGCCGGGGAGCTGTTTTTT
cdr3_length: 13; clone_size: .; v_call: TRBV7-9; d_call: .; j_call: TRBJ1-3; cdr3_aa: CASSLLPGNTIYF; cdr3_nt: TGTGCCAGCAGCTTATTACCGGGAAACACCATATATTTT
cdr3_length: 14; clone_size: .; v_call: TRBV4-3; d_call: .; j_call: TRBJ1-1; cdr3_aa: CASSQGDSNTEAFF; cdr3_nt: TGCGCCAGCAGCCAAGGGGACTCCAACACTGAAGCTTTCTTT
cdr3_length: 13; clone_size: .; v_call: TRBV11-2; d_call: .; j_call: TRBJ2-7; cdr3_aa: CASSLDNIPEQYF; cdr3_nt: TGTGCCAGCAGCTTAGATAATATCCCCGAGCAGTACTTC
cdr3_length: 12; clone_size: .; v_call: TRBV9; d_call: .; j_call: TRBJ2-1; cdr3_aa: CASSPIADEQFF; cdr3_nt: TGTGCCAGCAGCCCCATAGCGGATGAGCAGTTCTTC
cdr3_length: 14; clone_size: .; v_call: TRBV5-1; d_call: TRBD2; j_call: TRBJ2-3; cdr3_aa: CASSLGLAGDTQYF; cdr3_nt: TGCGCCAGCAGCTTGGGACTAGCGGGAGATACGCAGTATTTT
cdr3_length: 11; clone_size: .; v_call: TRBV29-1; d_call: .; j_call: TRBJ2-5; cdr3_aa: CSGRAEETQYF; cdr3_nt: TGCAGCGGAAGGGCCGAGGAGACCCAGTACTTC
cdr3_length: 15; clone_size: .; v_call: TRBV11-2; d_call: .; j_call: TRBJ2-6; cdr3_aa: CASSHRGAGANVLTF; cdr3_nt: TGTGCCAGCAGCCACCGCGGTGCCGGGGCCAACGTCCTGACTTTC
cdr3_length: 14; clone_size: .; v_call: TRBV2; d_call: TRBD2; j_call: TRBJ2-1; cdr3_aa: CAIPQAGEDNEQFF; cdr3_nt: TGTGCCATACCCCAAGCGGGAGAGGACAATGAGCAGTTCTTC
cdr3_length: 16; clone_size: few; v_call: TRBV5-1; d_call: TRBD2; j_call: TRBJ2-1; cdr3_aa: CASSLVGTSGGNEQFF; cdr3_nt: TGCGCCAGCAGCTTGGTCGGGACTAGCGGTGGAAATGAGCAGTTCTTC
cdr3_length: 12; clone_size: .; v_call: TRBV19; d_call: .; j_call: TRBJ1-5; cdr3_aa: CASRDQNQPQHF; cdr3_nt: TGTGCCAGTAGAGACCAAAATCAGCCCCAGCATTTT
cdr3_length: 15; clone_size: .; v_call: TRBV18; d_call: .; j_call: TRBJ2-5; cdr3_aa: CASSPRSEYQETQYF; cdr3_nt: TGTGCCAGCTCACCACGTTCGGAATACCAAGAGACCCAGTACTTC
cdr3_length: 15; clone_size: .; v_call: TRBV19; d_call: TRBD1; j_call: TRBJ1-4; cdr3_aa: CASMDRSATNEKLFF; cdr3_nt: TGTGCCAGTATGGACAGGAGTGCAACTAATGAAAAACTGTTTTTT
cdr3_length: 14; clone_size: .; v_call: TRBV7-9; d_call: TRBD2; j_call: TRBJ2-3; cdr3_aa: CASSFSGTTDTQYF; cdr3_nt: TGTGCCAGCAGCTTTAGCGGGACCACAGATACGCAGTATTTT
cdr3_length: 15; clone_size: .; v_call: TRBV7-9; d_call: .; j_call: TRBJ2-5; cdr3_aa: CASSPLGGNQETQYF; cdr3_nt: TGTGCCAGCAGCCCCTTGGGGGGCAACCAAGAGACCCAGTACTTC
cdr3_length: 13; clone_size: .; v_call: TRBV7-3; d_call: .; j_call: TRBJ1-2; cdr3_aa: CASSLGEGDGYTF; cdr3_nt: TGTGCCAGCAGCTTAGGTGAAGGGGATGGCTACACCTTC
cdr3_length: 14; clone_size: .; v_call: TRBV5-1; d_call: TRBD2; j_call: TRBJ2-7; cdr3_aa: CASQEGTNSYEQYF; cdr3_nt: TGCGCCAGCCAGGAGGGGACTAACTCCTACGAGCAGTACTTC
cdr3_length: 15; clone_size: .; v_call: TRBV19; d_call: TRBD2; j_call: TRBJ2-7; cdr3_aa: CATRWREAGGEEQYF; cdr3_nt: TGTGCCACCCGATGGCGGGAGGCCGGGGGGGAAGAGCAGTACTTC
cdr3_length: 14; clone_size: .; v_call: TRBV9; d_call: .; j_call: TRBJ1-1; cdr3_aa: CASSADSGNTEAFF; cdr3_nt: TGTGCCAGCAGCGCGGACAGTGGGAACACTGAAGCTTTCTTT
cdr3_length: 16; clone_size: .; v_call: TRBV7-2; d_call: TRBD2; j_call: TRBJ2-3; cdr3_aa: CASSLDAGGASDTQYF; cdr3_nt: TGTGCCAGCAGCTTAGATGCGGGAGGGGCGTCAGATACGCAGTATTTT
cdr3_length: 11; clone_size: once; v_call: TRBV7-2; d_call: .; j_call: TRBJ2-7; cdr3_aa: CASSALNEQYF; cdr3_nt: TGTGCCAGCAGCGCCCTGAACGAGCAGTACTTC
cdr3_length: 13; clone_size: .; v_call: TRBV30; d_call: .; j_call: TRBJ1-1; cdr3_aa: CAWQGRRRDEAFF; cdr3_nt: TGTGCCTGGCAGGGCAGGCGGAGGGATGAAGCTTTCTTT
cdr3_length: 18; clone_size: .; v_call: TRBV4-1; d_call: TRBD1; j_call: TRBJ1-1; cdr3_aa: CASSLLRVRDRSPTEAFF; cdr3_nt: TGCGCCAGCAGCCTATTGCGGGTTAGGGACAGGTCACCCACTGAAGCTTTCTTT
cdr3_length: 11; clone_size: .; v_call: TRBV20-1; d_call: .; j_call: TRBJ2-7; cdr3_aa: CSASRTYEQYF; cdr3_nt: TGCAGTGCTAGTAGAACTTACGAGCAGTACTTC
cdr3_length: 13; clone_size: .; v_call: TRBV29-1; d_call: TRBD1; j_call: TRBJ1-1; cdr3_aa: CSAETGPNTEAFF; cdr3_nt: TGCAGCGCGGAGACAGGGCCCAACACTGAAGCTTTCTTT
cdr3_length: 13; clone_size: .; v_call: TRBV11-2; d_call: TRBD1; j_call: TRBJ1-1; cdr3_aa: CASSPSTGGEAFF; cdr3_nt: TGTGCCAGCAGCCCTAGCACAGGGGGTGAAGCTTTCTTT
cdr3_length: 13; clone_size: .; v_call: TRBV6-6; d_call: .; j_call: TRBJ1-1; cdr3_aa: CASSYGGRPEAFF; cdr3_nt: TGTGCCAGCAGTTACGGGGGGCGCCCTGAAGCTTTCTTT
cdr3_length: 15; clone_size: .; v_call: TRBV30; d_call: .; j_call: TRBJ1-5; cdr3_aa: CAWSAPGLSNQPQHF; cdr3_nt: TGTGCCTGGAGTGCCCCAGGGCTTAGCAATCAGCCCCAGCATTTT
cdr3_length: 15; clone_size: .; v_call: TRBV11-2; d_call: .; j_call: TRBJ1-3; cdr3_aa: CASSLVRGVGNTIYF; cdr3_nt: TGTGCCAGCAGCTTAGTTCGAGGAGTTGGAAACACCATATATTTT
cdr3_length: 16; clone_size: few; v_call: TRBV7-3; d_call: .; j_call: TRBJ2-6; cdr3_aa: CASSLRGSSGANVLTF; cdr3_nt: TGTGCCAGCAGCTTAAGGGGGAGCTCTGGGGCCAACGTCCTGACTTTC
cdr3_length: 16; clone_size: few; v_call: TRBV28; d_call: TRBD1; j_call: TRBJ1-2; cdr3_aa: CASGPQRTGGTYGYTF; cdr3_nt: TGTGCCAGCGGACCCCAAAGGACAGGGGGCACCTATGGCTACACCTTC
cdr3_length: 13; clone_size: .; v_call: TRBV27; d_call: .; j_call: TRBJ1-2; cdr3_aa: CASSFNAGVGYTF; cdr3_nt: TGTGCCAGCAGTTTTAATGCTGGGGTGGGCTACACCTTC
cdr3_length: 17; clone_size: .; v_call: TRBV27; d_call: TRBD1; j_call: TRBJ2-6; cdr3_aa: CASRRSTGRSGANVLTF; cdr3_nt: TGTGCCAGCAGGAGATCGACAGGGCGGTCTGGGGCCAACGTCCTGACTTTC
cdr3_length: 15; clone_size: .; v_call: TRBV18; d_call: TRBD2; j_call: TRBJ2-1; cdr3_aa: CASSPSLAGRDEQFF; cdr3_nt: TGTGCCAGCTCACCATCACTAGCGGGACGGGATGAGCAGTTCTTC
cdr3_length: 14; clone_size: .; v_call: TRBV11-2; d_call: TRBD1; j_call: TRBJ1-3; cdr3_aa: CASSSGGSGNTIYF; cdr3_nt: TGTGCCAGCAGCTCAGGGGGCTCTGGAAACACCATATATTTT
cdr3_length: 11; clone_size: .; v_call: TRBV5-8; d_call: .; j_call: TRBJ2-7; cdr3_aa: CASSFSYEQYF; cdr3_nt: TGTGCCAGCAGCTTTTCCTACGAGCAGTACTTC
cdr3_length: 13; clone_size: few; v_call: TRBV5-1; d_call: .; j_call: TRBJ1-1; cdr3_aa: CASSLRSNGEAFF; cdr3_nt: TGCGCCAGCAGCCTCCGGTCGAACGGCGAAGCTTTCTTT
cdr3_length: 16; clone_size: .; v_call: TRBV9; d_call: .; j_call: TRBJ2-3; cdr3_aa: CASSVAAAESGDTQYF; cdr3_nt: TGTGCCAGCAGCGTAGCAGCGGCCGAAAGTGGAGATACGCAGTATTTT
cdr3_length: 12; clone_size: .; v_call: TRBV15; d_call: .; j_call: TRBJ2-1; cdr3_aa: CATTSRANEQFF; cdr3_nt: TGTGCCACCACGTCTAGGGCGAATGAGCAGTTCTTC
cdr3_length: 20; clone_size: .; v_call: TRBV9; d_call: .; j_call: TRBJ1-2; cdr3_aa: CASSVGSVIIGGRTNYGYTF; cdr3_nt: TGTGCCAGCAGCGTAGGCTCCGTCATCATAGGAGGGCGCACTAACTATGGCTACACCTTC
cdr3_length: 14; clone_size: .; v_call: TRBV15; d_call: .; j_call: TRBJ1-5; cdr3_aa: CATSRGGVNQPQHF; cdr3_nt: TGTGCCACCAGCAGAGGAGGGGTCAATCAGCCCCAGCATTTT
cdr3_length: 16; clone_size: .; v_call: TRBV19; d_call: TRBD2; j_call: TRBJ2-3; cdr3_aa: CASSQRAGEVADTQYF; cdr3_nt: TGTGCCAGTAGTCAACGAGCGGGAGAGGTCGCAGATACGCAGTATTTT
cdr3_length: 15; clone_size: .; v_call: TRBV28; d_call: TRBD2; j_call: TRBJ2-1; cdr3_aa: CASSLVAGAINEQFF; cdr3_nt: TGTGCCAGCAGTTTAGTAGCGGGAGCTATCAATGAGCAGTTCTTC
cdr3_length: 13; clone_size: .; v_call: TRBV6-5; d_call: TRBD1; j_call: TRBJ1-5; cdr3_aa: CASRRQGGAPQHF; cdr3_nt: TGTGCCAGCAGGCGACAGGGGGGGGCCCCCCAGCATTTT
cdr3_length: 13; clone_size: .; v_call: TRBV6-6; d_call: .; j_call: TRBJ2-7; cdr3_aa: CASSWGLSYEQYF; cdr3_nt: TGTGCCAGCAGTTGGGGACTGTCCTACGAGCAGTACTTC
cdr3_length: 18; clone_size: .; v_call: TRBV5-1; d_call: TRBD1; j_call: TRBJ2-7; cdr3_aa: CASSLLSGGTGAIYEQYF; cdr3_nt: TGCGCCAGCAGCTTGTTATCCGGGGGGACAGGGGCGATCTACGAGCAGTACTTC
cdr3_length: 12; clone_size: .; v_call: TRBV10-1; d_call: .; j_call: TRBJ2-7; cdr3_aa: CASSENSYEQYF; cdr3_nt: TGCGCCAGCAGCGAAAATTCCTACGAGCAGTACTTC